This TCR beta chain was sequenced for a study of T cell responses to AZD1222 COVID-19 vaccine. The CDR3 has 20 amino acids. Trimming removed 3 bases at V and 0 bases at J, with 21 bases between. Germline assignment: CDR1 KGHSH and CDR2 LQKENI. Only in-frame clones appear in the TCRdb table, and some are missing; sequencing was by immunoSEQ multiplex PCR. The sample consists of 100,000 or so clones, about 87% of them appearing once. V gene TRBV18 combines with J gene TRBJ1-6; the D gene is possibly TRBD1 (6 bases). The TCR sequence derives from an adult in good health. Sample: peripheral blood, taken on day 0 of AZD1222 vaccination. CDR3 loop: CASSPSPGDLLRSYNSPLHF. For the CDR3, the DNA is TGTGCCAGCTCACCGTCACCAGGGGACTTACTACGCTCCTATAATTCACCCCTCCACTTT.